This T cell receptor (beta chain) derives from a study of circulating and synovial CD4+ cells in juvenile arthritis. Study-wide results and limits: Some such blood samples were as oligoclonal as synovium.

J gave up 4 bases and V 6 bases, and 7 bases lay outside the gene matches. The CDR3 is 14 amino acids. Germline V gene data show CDR1 as MNHEY and CDR2 as SVGAGI. This clone was seen a single time. Its specificity is unknown. TCRdb's copy holds only in-frame clones and misses some; the assay was immunoSEQ multiplex PCR. This table holds around 16,000 clones, roughly 89% found once. Samples derive from patients with active juvenile idiopathic arthritis. The specimen was CD4+ T cells from blood. This TCR was sampled from a human donor with juvenile idiopathic arthritis. The rearrangement links TRBV6-5 to TRBJ1-2; 8 bases are a match to TRBD1. CDR3 nucleotides: TGTGCCAGCAGACCGCCAACAGGGGGCTATGGCTACACCTTC. Protein sequence: CASRPPTGGYGYTF.